The present TCR beta chain was sequenced within a study of neurological immune-mediated disorders. TCRdb fed the 5' RACE reads into MiXCR, producing one record per CDR3 protein. Here the sample spans under 85,000 distinct CDR3 sequences, around a tenth being singletons. Regarding the study as a whole: Private repertoires in all groups were suggested by the absence of shared CDR3 amino acid sequences among expanded clones across subjects. Multiple sclerosis, the disease with the least TCR clonal expansion, fell below healthy controls, whereas HTLV-1-associated myelopathy showed the most.

CDR1 is SGHRS, CDR2 YFSETQ, per germline. The V gene lost 3 bases and the J gene lost 5 bases, with 3 bases spanning the gap. This CDR3 has 11 residues. In this sample, this clonotype turned up many times. Its specificity is not known. Sequencing was done on a sample of PBMCs. The rearrangement links TRBV5-1 to TRBJ2-1; D is uncertain. The source is a man between 35 and 55 years old in good health. This CDR3 is CASSWDNEQFF. The CDR3 DNA sequence: TGCGCCAGCAGCTGGGACAATGAGCAGTTCTTC.